These T cell receptor beta chains were read from a single sample in a study of OX40 agonist ivuxolimab in advanced cancers. Assay used: immunoSEQ multiplex PCR; TCRdb lists only in-frame clones, some missing. The sample has approximately 70,000 clones, about 93% seen once. Specimen: CD4+ or CD8+ T cells sorted from blood, collected in a trial of the OX40 agonist ivuxolimab. These receptors were obtained from an adult with an advanced solid tumor such as melanoma, head and neck, liver or kidney cancer. The CDR3 runs from the conserved cysteine through the conserved F or W. Each record gives: clone size, V gene, D gene, J gene, CDR3 protein, CDR3 DNA. D genes are given only for firm matches. Some rows mark clone size as missing; the rest say once, few, many or name a class of expanded clone.

-	TRBV2	TRBD1	TRBJ2-7	CASRLDRAEQYF	TGTGCCAGCAGGTTGGACAGGGCCGAGCAGTACTTC
-	TRBV19	-	TRBJ2-1	CASTLRGGPIYNEQFF	TGTGCCAGTACCCTTAGGGGGGGGCCCATTTACAATGAGCAGTTCTTC
-	TRBV7-2	TRBD1	TRBJ1-1	CASSSQGPAFF	TGTGCCAGCAGCTCACAGGGGCCAGCTTTCTTT
-	TRBV7-9	TRBD2	TRBJ2-1	CASSRGLASSYNEQFF	TGTGCCAGCAGCCGCGGACTAGCCAGCTCCTACAATGAGCAGTTCTTC
-	TRBV6-1	-	TRBJ2-6	CASRVGAGANVLTF	TGTGCCAGCAGGGTCGGGGCTGGGGCCAACGTCCTGACTTTC
-	TRBV15	-	TRBJ2-3	CATSRVGSRSTDTQYF	TGTGCCACCAGCAGAGTAGGAAGTCGGAGCACAGATACGCAGTATTTT
once	TRBV2	-	TRBJ2-5	CASSEIQGQETQYF	TGTGCCAGCAGTGAGATCCAGGGCCAAGAGACCCAGTACTTC
-	TRBV14	TRBD1	TRBJ2-7	CASSPNTGTAYEQYF	TGTGCCAGCAGCCCAAATACCGGGACAGCCTACGAGCAGTACTTC
-	TRBV27	TRBD2	TRBJ2-7	CASSFGRGLADAYEQYF	TGTGCCAGCAGTTTCGGCAGGGGACTAGCGGACGCCTACGAGCAGTACTTC
-	TRBV7-2	-	TRBJ1-1	CASSRGRTEAFF	TGTGCCAGCAGTCGGGGGCGTACTGAAGCTTTCTTT
-	TRBV7-2	TRBD2	TRBJ2-5	CASSVRLSSGPAVMAQYF	TGTGCCAGCAGCGTTAGACTCTCTAGCGGGCCTGCTGTAATGGCCCAGTACTTC
-	TRBV7-9	-	TRBJ2-1	CASSRGPNNEQFF	TGTGCCAGCAGCCGCGGACCAAACAATGAGCAGTTCTTC
-	TRBV5-4	-	TRBJ2-5	CASSTGQETQYF	TGTGCCAGCAGTACAGGACAAGAGACCCAGTACTTC
-	TRBV18	-	TRBJ1-3	CASSRGAPNSGNTIYF	TGTGCCAGCTCACGTGGCGCACCAAACTCTGGAAACACCATATATTTT
-	TRBV4-2	-	TRBJ2-1	CASSHTGPDNEQFF	TGTGCCAGCAGCCATACAGGACCCGACAATGAGCAGTTCTTC
-	TRBV29-1	TRBD1	TRBJ1-5	CSVGQGARQPQHF	TGCAGCGTTGGACAGGGGGCGCGTCAGCCCCAGCATTTT
-	TRBV7-3	-	TRBJ2-1	CASSLTGDEQFF	TGTGCCAGCAGCTTAACCGGCGATGAGCAGTTCTTC
-	TRBV6-1	TRBD2	TRBJ2-1	CASSESPLRGRRNEQFF	TGTGCCAGCAGTGAAAGCCCCCTTCGCGGGAGAAGGAATGAGCAGTTCTTC
once	TRBV5-1	-	TRBJ1-3	CASSLAEAGPGSRNTIYF	TGCGCCAGCAGCTTGGCCGAGGCCGGCCCGGGAAGCCGAAACACCATATATTTT
-	TRBV4-1	-	TRBJ2-6	CASSQVKSGANVLTF	TGCGCCAGCAGCCAAGTGAAGTCTGGGGCCAACGTCCTGACTTTC
-	TRBV7-9	-	TRBJ2-7	CASSLVRGPGYEQYF	TGTGCCAGCAGCTTAGTGCGGGGTCCTGGCTACGAGCAGTACTTC
once	TRBV6-4	-	TRBJ2-3	CASRQDRDTDTQYF	TGTGCCAGCAGGCAGGACAGAGACACAGATACGCAGTATTTT
-	TRBV6-1	-	TRBJ2-5	CASTSPGRVQETQYF	TGTGCCAGCACCAGCCCAGGCAGGGTACAAGAGACCCAGTACTTC
-	TRBV28	-	TRBJ2-7	CASSFAADEQYF	TGTGCCAGCAGTTTTGCAGCCGACGAGCAGTACTTC